Listed here is a single T cell receptor (beta chain). Its antigen is not known. Sequencing was performed with immunoSEQ multiplex PCR; in TCRdb, only in-frame clones are kept and a portion is missing. Found here are some 87,000 clones, 90% of them singletons; the top ten hold 1.5% to 2%. Autoimmune disease history or systemic immunosuppression meant exclusion. V shed 6 bases, J shed 0 bases, and the junction held 6 bases outside the gene matches. This CDR3 region has 16 residues. Germline V gene sequence: CDR1 MNHEY, CDR2 SMNVEV (reference sequence). The sample is drawn from a study of OX40 agonist ivuxolimab in advanced cancers. Across the whole study: Patients were 65% to 85% male with ages roughly 20 to 85, mean about 65.

Findings and caveats of the study: Low normalized T-cell clonal expansion was additionally recorded for some nonresponders. Expanded clones belonging to CD8+ T cells outnumbered, on average, those of CD4+.

This receptor was taken from an adult with an advanced solid tumor such as melanoma, head and neck, liver or kidney cancer. This sample comprised CD4+ or CD8+ T cells sorted from blood, obtained in a trial of the OX40 agonist ivuxolimab. The chain joins TRBV27 to TRBJ2-7; 12 bases line up with TRBD2. The CDR3 DNA reads as TGTGCCAGCAGACCTGGACTAGCGGGGTTCTCCTACGAGCAGTACTTC. It is translated as CASRPGLAGFSYEQYF.